The clone carrying this TCR beta chain was counted ten times or more. Every patient had bone marrow sampled while the disease was active. The data were taken from a study of read filtering for tumor transcriptome and immune sequencing. In the study overall: Among patients, some 17 were male and 14 female, aged roughly 40 to 90 (mean roughly 63). Under ten patients were R-ISS I, roughly 17 were R-ISS II, roughly 7 were R-ISS III.

The V end lost 3 bases, the J end lost 8 bases, and 13 bases lay between the germline ends. CDR3 size: 14 residues. Germline values: CDR1 LNHDA, CDR2 SQIVND (reference sequence). The library was built from about 400 ng RNA with molecular barcoded adaptors for alpha/delta and beta/gamma chains. TCRdb recomputed calls from the reads with MiXCR, one row per CDR3 protein. This table holds around 48,000 distinct CDR3 sequences, roughly a fifth found once. This clonotype was obtained from a donor at least 40 years old with multiple myeloma. The chain recombines TRBV19 with TRBJ1-4; D is perhaps TRBD1 (6 bases). Sequenced: a population of CD138-negative cells sorted from bone marrow. DNA for the CDR3: TGTGCCAGTAGTATTAAGGGGGTTGAAGAAAAACTGTTTTTT. Its protein is CASSIKGVEEKLFF.